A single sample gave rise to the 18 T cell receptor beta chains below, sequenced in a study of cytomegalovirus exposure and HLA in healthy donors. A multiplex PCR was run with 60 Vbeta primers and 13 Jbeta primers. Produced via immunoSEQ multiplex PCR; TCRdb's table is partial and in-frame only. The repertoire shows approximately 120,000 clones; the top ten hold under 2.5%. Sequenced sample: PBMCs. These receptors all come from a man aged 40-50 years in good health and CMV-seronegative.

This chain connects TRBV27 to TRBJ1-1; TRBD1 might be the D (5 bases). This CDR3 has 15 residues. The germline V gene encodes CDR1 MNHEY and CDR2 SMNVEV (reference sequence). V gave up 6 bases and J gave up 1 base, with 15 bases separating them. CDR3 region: CASSVPGTSNTEAFF. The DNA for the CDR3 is TGTGCCAGCAGCGTACCCGGGACTTCGAACACTGAAGCTTTCTTT.

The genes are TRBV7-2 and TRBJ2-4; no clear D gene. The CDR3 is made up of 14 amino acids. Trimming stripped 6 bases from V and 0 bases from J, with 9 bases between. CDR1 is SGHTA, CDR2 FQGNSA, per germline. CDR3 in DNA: TGTGCCAGCAGTCGCAGACTAGCCAAAAACATTCAGTACTTC. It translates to CASSRRLAKNIQYF.

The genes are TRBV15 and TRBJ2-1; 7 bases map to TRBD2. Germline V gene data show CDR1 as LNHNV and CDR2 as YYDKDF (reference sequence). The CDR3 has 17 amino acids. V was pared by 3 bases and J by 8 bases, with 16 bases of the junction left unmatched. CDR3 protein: CATSRTSFGGSRYEQFF. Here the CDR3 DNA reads TGTGCCACCAGCAGGACATCCTTCGGCGGGAGTAGGTATGAGCAGTTCTTC.

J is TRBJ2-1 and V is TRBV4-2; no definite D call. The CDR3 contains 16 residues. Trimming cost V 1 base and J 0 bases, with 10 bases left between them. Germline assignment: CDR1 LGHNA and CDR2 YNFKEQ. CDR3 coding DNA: TGTGCCAGCAGCCAAGTAGAACTTAACTCCTACAATGAGCAGTTCTTC. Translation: CASSQVELNSYNEQFF.

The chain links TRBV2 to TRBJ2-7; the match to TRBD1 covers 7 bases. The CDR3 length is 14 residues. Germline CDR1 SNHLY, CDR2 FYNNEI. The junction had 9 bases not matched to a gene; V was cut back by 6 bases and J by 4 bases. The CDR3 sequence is CASSGTGTAYEQYF. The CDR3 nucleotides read TGTGCCAGCAGCGGAACCGGGACAGCTTACGAGCAGTACTTC. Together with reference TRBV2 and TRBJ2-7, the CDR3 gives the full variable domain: EPEVTQTPSHQVTQMGQEVILRCVPISNHLYFYWYRQILGQKVEFLVSFYNNEISEKSEIFDDQFSVERPDGSNFTLKIRSTKLEDSAMYFCASSGTGTAYEQYFGPGTRLTVT.

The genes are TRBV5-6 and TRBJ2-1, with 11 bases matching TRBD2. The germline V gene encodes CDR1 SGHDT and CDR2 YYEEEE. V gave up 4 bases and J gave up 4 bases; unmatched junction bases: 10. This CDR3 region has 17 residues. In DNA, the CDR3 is TGTGCCAGCAGCCCCACCCTGGGACTAGCGGAATACAATGAGCAGTTCTTC. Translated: CASSPTLGLAEYNEQFF.

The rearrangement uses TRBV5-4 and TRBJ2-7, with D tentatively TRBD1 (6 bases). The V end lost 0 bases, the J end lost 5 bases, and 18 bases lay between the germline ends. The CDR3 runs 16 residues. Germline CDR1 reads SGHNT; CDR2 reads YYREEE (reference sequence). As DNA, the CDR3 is TGTGCCAGCAGCTTGGTCCCTGGGGACGCAGGGGACGAGCAGTACTTC. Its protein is CASSLVPGDAGDEQYF.

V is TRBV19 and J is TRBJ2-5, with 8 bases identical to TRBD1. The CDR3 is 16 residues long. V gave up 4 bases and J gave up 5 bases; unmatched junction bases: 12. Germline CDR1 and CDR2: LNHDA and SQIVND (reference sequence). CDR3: CASSNSAQGAHETQYF. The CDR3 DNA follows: TGTGCCAGTAGTAATTCAGCCCAGGGGGCACATGAGACCCAGTACTTC.

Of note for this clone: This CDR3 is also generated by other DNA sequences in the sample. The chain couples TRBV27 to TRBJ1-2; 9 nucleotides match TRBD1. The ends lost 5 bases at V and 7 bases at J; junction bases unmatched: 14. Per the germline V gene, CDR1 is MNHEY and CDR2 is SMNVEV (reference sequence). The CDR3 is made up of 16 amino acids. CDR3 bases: TGTGCCAGCAGTCTATGGGATACAGGGGGCAGGGGTGGCTACACCTTC. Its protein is CASSLWDTGGRGGYTF.

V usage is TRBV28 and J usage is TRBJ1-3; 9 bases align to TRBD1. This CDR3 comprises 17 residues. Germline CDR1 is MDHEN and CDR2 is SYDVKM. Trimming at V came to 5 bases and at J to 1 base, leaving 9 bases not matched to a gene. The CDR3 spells CASSPQTGGYSGNTIYF. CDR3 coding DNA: TGTGCCAGCAGTCCCCAAACAGGGGGCTATTCTGGAAACACCATATATTTT.

Here the CDR3 reads CASSGFAGGSYNEQFF. DNA of the CDR3: TGTGCCAGCAGTGGCTTCGCGGGTGGCTCCTACAATGAGCAGTTCTTC. The V and J genes are TRBV2 and TRBJ2-1; D might be TRBD2 (5 bases). The CDR3 is 16 residues long. Trimming left V 4 bases short and J 0 bases short, with 13 bases between. CDR1 SNHLY and CDR2 FYNNEI come from the germline V gene.

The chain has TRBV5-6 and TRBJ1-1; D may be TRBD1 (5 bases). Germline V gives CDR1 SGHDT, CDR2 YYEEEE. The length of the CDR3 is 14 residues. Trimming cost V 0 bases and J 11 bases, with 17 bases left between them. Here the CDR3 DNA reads TGTGCCAGCAGCTTGGCCCGGGACTTATCCTGGGCTTTCTTT. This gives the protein CASSLARDLSWAFF.

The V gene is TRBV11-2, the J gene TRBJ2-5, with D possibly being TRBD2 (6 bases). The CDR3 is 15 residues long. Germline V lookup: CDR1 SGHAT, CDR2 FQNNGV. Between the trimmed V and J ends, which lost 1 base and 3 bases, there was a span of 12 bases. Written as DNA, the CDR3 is TGTGCCAGCAGCTTAGGGGGGACTGAAGAAGAGACCCAGTACTTC. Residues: CASSLGGTEEETQYF.

The CDR3 protein is CASTLTVSPLHF. Written as DNA, the CDR3 is TGTGCCAGCACCCTGACAGTCTCACCCCTCCACTTT. This chain uses TRBV2 with TRBJ1-6; perhaps TRBD1 as D (5 bases). Trimming cost V 7 bases and J 10 bases, with 11 bases left between them. Germline CDR1 and CDR2: SNHLY and FYNNEI. The CDR3 runs to 12 residues.

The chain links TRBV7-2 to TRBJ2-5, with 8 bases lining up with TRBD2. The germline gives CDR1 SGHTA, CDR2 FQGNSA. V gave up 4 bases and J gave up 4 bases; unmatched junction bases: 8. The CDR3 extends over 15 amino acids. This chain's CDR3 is CASSSTSGSRETQYF. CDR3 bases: TGTGCCAGCAGCTCGACAAGCGGGAGTCGAGAGACCCAGTACTTC.

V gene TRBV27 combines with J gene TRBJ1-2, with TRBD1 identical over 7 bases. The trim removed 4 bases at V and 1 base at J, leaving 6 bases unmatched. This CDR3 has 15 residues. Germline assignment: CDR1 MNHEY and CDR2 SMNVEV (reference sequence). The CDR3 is CASSSTWDSNYGYTF. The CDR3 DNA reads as TGTGCCAGCAGTTCAACATGGGACAGTAACTATGGCTACACCTTC.

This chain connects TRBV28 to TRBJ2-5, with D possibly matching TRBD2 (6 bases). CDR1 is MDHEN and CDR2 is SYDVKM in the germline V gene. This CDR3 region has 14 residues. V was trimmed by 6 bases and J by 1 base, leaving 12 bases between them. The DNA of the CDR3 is TGTGCCAGCAGGCAAACTAGCACCCAAGAGACCCAGTACTTC. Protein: CASRQTSTQETQYF. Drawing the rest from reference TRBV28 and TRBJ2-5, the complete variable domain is DVKVTQSSRYLVKRTGEKVFLECVQDMDHENMFWYRQDPGLGLRLIYFSYDVKMKEKGDIPEGYSVSREKKERFSLILESASTNQTSMYLCASRQTSTQETQYFGPGTRLLVL.

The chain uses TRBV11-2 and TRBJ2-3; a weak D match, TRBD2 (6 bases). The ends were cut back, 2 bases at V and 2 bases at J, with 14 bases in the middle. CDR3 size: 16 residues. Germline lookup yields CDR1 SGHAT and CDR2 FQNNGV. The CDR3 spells CASSLSGGTTTDTQYF. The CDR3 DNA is TGTGCCAGCAGCTTAAGCGGCGGGACCACCACAGATACGCAGTATTTT.